This T cell receptor (beta chain) was obtained from a study of T cell responses to AZD1222 COVID-19 vaccine. Findings and caveats of the study: Unmutated variant regions are reportedly the target of nearly half of TCRs that are spike-specific. Researchers report vaccine-associated CD4 TCRs spanning spike, with dominance at 160-218 and 743-854.

Germline CDR1 is KGHDR and CDR2 is SFDVKD. The CDR3 loop spans 18 amino acids. The V and J ends lost 0 bases and 1 base respectively, with 16 bases between them. Note on this clone: Its antigen remains unknown.

TCRdb keeps only in-frame clones here, not all; method: immunoSEQ multiplex PCR. The table lists under 150,000 clones, about 91% of them singletons. The analysis combined second doses at about 4 or about 12 weeks. This TCR was recovered from an adult who received the AZD1222 COVID-19 vaccine. Sample: peripheral blood, taken 28 days after the second AZD1222 dose. V usage is TRBV24-1 and J usage is TRBJ2-3; possibly TRBD2 for D (6 bases). CDR3 loop: CATSDLRGLGEGTDTQYF. CDR3 nucleotide sequence: TGTGCCACCAGTGATTTGCGGGGACTGGGAGAGGGCACAGATACGCAGTATTTT.